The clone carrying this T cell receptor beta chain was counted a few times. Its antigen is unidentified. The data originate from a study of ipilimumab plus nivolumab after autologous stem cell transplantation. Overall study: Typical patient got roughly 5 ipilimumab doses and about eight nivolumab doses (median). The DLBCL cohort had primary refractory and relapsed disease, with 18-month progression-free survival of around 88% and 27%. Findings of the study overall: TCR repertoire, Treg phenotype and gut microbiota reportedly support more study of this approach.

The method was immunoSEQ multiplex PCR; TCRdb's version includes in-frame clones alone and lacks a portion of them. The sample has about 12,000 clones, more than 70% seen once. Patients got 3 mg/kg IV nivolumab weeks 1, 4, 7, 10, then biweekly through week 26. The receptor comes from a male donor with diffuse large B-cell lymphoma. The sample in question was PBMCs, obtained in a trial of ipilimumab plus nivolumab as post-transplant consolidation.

CDR3 DNA: TGCGCCAGCAGCCTGGCTAGCGGGGGGAACTACGAGCAGTACTTC. It codes for CASSLASGGNYEQYF. The chain is built from TRBV4-3 and TRBJ2-7; TRBD2 agrees at 11 bases. Germline CDR1 LGHNA, CDR2 YSLEER. The CDR3 is 15 residues long. V was pared by 4 bases and J by 3 bases, with 5 bases of the junction left unmatched.